The clone carrying this T cell receptor (beta chain) was recorded only once. Its antigen is as yet unknown. TCRs were sequenced from a few patients responding to pembrolizumab. The CDR3 length is 17 residues. J was trimmed by 6 bases and V by 0 bases; bases with no gene match: 12. Germline V gives CDR1 LGHNA, CDR2 YSLEER. This sample stems from a study of PD-1 blockade in mismatch repair-deficient tumors. For the study at large: Patients had over ten mismatch repair-deficient cancer types and were previously treated and progressing.

Regarding the study as a whole: Rapid post-treatment expansion, then contraction, generally preceding radiologic response, marked tumor-resident clones.

The table came from immunoSEQ multiplex PCR; TCRdb's copy has only in-frame clones and leaves some out. The data contain some 130,000 clones, almost 90% of them singletons. This receptor was taken from an adult with mismatch repair-deficient cancer. The rearrangement uses TRBV4-3 and TRBJ2-7, with 9 bases identical to TRBD2. The sample was peripheral blood, taken about 17 months after starting pembrolizumab. The CDR3, as DNA: TGCGCCAGCAGCCAAGAGGGGGCGCGGGAGGGACGTACCGAGCAGTACTTC. It encodes CASSQEGAREGRTEQYF.